Each of the 24 T cell receptor beta chains below was sequenced from the same sample in a study of cytomegalovirus exposure and HLA in healthy donors. PCR primers comprised 60 Vbeta and 13 Jbeta primers. Some clones are missing from TCRdb's copy, which holds only in-frame ones; the method was immunoSEQ multiplex PCR. The sample has 120,000 to 150,000 clones, about three quarters seen once. The specimen was PBMCs. These receptors were taken from a woman aged 30 to 39 in good health and CMV-seronegative.

This clone has just one count. V and J are TRBV2 and TRBJ1-1; no clear D gene. V was cut by 4 bases and J by 7 bases, with 13 bases left in between. The CDR3 is 13 residues long. The germline V gene has CDR1 SNHLY and CDR2 FYNNEI. This CDR3 is CASSVSQIHEAFF. For the CDR3, the DNA is TGTGCCAGCAGTGTTTCTCAGATTCATGAAGCTTTCTTT.

The chain carries TRBV5-1 and TRBJ2-1; D is possibly TRBD1 (6 bases). This CDR3 region has 13 residues. Per germline, CDR1 SGHRS and CDR2 YFSETQ. Deletions cut 4 bases from V and 10 bases from J, with 15 bases between. The CDR3: CASSITGRSEQFF. The CDR3 bases are TGCGCCAGCAGCATTACAGGGAGAAGCGAGCAGTTCTTC.

Details on this clone: One end of the junction is discordant with germline, which a read error may explain. Here the CDR3 reads CASSVEARSYERYF. The CDR3 DNA is TGTGCCAGCAGCGTAGAGGCCAGATCCTACGAGCGGTACTTC. The rearrangement links TRBV9 to TRBJ2-7; D ambiguous. The CDR3 consists of 14 residues. The germline CDR1 and CDR2 sequences are SGDLS and YYNGEE.

V is TRBV4-1 and J is TRBJ1-4; 9 bases fit TRBD1. Germline V CDR1 and CDR2: MGHRA, YSYEKL. With 5 bases clipped from V and 5 bases from J, the junction kept 6 bases outside the gene matches. CDR3 length: 15 amino acids. The CDR3 spells CASSSAGTGNEKLFF. The CDR3 DNA is TGCGCCAGCAGCTCGGCCGGGACAGGGAATGAAAAACTGTTTTTT.

The rearrangement joins TRBV5-1 to TRBJ1-1; no clear D. The CDR3 loop spans 16 amino acids. Trimming removed 4 bases at V and 0 bases at J, with 16 bases between. The germline CDR1 and CDR2 sequences are SGHRS and YFSETQ. As DNA, the CDR3 is TGCGCCAGCAGCCTGCGGACCGGGAACCTGAACACTGAAGCTTTCTTT. Protein product: CASSLRTGNLNTEAFF.

The chain has TRBV29-1 and TRBJ1-2, with TRBD1 as a possible D gene (5 bases). From germline, CDR1 is SQVTM and CDR2 ANQGSEA. Trimming removed 1 base at V and 8 bases at J, with 20 bases between. This CDR3 is built from 15 residues. The CDR3 DNA sequence: TGCAGCGTTGAAGGGGGGTGGAGGGATCTCTCGGGCTACACCTTC. Its translation is CSVEGGWRDLSGYTF.

The chain carries TRBV5-4 and TRBJ1-6; 12 nucleotides line up with TRBD1. Germline values: CDR1 SGHNT, CDR2 YYREEE (reference sequence). The V segment lost 5 bases and the J segment 7 bases; nucleotides outside the gene matches: 4. This CDR3 has 15 amino acids. CDR3 sequence (DNA): TGTGCCAGCAGTCCCGGGACAGGGGGCAATTCACCCCTCCACTTT. This sequence encodes CASSPGTGGNSPLHF.

The genes are TRBV30 and TRBJ2-2; tentative D call: TRBD2 (5 bases). CDR3 length: 14 residues. Trimming removed 3 bases at V and 0 bases at J, with 8 bases between. Germline CDR1 and CDR2: GTSNPN and SVGIG (reference sequence). For the CDR3, the DNA is TGTGCCTGGAGACACGGGGCGAACACCGGGGAGCTGTTTTTT. It yields the protein CAWRHGANTGELFF.

This clone was picked up a small number of times. This chain uses TRBV29-1 with TRBJ2-7; 10 bases are a match to TRBD1. Germline lookup yields CDR1 SQVTM and CDR2 ANQGSEA. V shed 4 bases and J 2 bases; nucleotides not matched to a gene: 8. The CDR3 consists of 15 residues. CDR3 residues: CSVGRAGQGPYEQYF. CDR3 nucleotides: TGCAGCGTTGGACGTGCGGGACAGGGGCCCTACGAGCAGTACTTC.

CDR3 in amino acids: CASSPKFRPDRGLTQTSYGYTF. Here the CDR3 DNA reads TGTGCCAGCAGCCCCAAGTTTAGGCCGGACAGGGGGCTAACCCAGACCTCCTATGGCTACACCTTC. The chain uses TRBV4-2 and TRBJ1-2, with 11 bases identical to TRBD1. V trimming: 4 bases; J trimming: 4 bases; junction bases outside the gene matches: 26. Germline V gene lookup returns CDR1 LGHNA and CDR2 YNFKEQ. This CDR3 spans 22 amino acids.

The V gene is TRBV25-1, the J gene TRBJ1-2, with a weak D call TRBD1 (5 bases). Per germline, CDR1 MGHDK and CDR2 SYGVNS. V lost 3 bases to trimming and J lost 2 bases, with 7 bases between them. This CDR3 has 13 amino acids. CDR3 coding DNA: TGTGCCAGCAGTGATTACAGGAACTATGGCTACACCTTC. This codes for CASSDYRNYGYTF.

The chain employs TRBV5-1 and TRBJ1-1; maybe TRBD1 (6 bases). There are 15 residues in the CDR3. The germline V gene has CDR1 SGHRS and CDR2 YFSETQ. Trimming left V 0 bases short and J 1 base short, with 10 bases between. The CDR3 here is CASSLALGANTEAFF. CDR3 DNA: TGCGCCAGCAGCTTGGCTCTGGGGGCGAACACTGAAGCTTTCTTT.

The chain uses TRBV19 and TRBJ1-5; TRBD1 is a possible D gene (6 bases). The CDR3 is made up of 15 amino acids. The germline V and J ends were trimmed by 4 bases and 1 base, with 11 bases remaining between them. Germline assignment: CDR1 LNHDA and CDR2 SQIVND (reference sequence). DNA of the CDR3: TGTGCCAGTAGTACAACAGGGCTCAGCAATCAGCCCCAGCATTTT. Translating gives CASSTTGLSNQPQHF.

CDR3 coding DNA: TGTGCCAGCAGCTTTAGATACGAGCAGTACTTC. Protein: CASSFRYEQYF. The chain recombines TRBV5-6 with TRBJ2-7; no firm D call. Germline CDR1 and CDR2: SGHDT and YYEEEE. With 2 bases removed from V and 4 bases from J, the gap between germline ends came to 4 bases. The CDR3 consists of 11 residues. Combining the CDR3 with reference TRBV5-6 and TRBJ2-7 gives the whole variable domain DAGVTQSPTHLIKTRGQQVTLRCSPKSGHDTVSWYQQALGQGPQFIFQYYEEEERQRGNFPDRFSGHQFPNYSSELNVNALLLGDSALYLCASSFRYEQYFGPGTRLTVT.

The J gene is TRBJ1-5, the V gene TRBV9, with D maybe TRBD1 (5 bases). CDR1 is SGDLS and CDR2 is YYNGEE in the germline V gene. This CDR3 has 14 amino acids. The V end lost 3 bases, the J end lost 7 bases, and 14 bases lay between the germline ends. CDR3 in DNA: TGTGCCAGCAGCGAGGGGTATACAGAGCAGCCCCAGCATTTT. It is translated as CASSEGYTEQPQHF.

This clone was found a few times. Other DNA sequences in the sample encode the same CDR3. The chain employs TRBV6-5 and TRBJ1-5, with 7 nucleotides matching TRBD1. V lost 2 bases, J lost 5 bases, and 3 bases stayed unmatched. From germline, CDR1 is MNHEY and CDR2 SVGAGI. The CDR3 sequence is 14 residues long. Here the CDR3 DNA reads TGTGCCAGCAGTTACCGACAGGGCTATCAGCCCCAGCATTTT. Residues: CASSYRQGYQPQHF.

The chain recombines TRBV28 with TRBJ1-2; 7 positions agree with TRBD1. CDR1 and CDR2 from the germline V gene are MDHEN and SYDVKM. The CDR3 covers 13 residues. V was clipped by 8 bases and J by 3 bases; unmatched bases: 6. CDR3 nucleotides: TGTGCCAGCTCCACCGGGACAGACTATGGCTACACCTTC. It specifies CASSTGTDYGYTF.

This chain uses TRBV15 with TRBJ1-1, with unresolved D. V was shortened by 0 bases and J by 4 bases, with 12 bases between the two germline ends. The V gene's germline CDR1 is LNHNV and CDR2 YYDKDF (reference sequence). This CDR3 has 15 amino acids. DNA for the CDR3: TGTGCCACCAGCAGAGAAGGTCCGAGGAGCACTGAAGCTTTCTTT. This gives the protein CATSREGPRSTEAFF.

CDR3 DNA: TGTGCCAGCAGTGAAGCGCCGGGAGGGGGGCCGGGCAATGAGCAGTTCTTC. Amino acid sequence: CASSEAPGGGPGNEQFF. The gene calls are TRBV2 and TRBJ2-1, with TRBD2 matching 8 bases. Germline V gene data show CDR1 as SNHLY and CDR2 as FYNNEI. With 0 bases clipped from V and 6 bases from J, the junction kept 10 bases outside the gene matches. This CDR3 is built from 17 residues.

This clone was counted only a few times. The rearrangement uses TRBV5-1 and TRBJ2-7, with 10 bases that match TRBD2. Germline trimming cut 4 bases from V and 2 bases from J; bases unmatched to any gene: 6. The CDR3 loop spans 15 amino acids. From germline, CDR1 is SGHRS and CDR2 YFSETQ. The CDR3 spells CASSPGTSAAYEQYF. In nucleotides, the CDR3 is TGCGCCAGCAGCCCCGGGACTAGCGCCGCCTACGAGCAGTACTTC.

This chain joins TRBV7-8 and TRBJ2-7; D is undetermined. The CDR3 has 15 amino acids. Germline V gene data show CDR1 as SGHVS and CDR2 as FQNEAQ. V was clipped by 5 bases and J by 0 bases, with 14 bases between them. The CDR3 is CASSEVGFNSYEQYF. The CDR3 coding sequence is TGTGCCAGCAGCGAAGTCGGTTTCAACTCCTACGAGCAGTACTTC.

The CDR3 DNA reads as TGTGCCAGCAGCCTCCGGGACAGGAACACTGAAGCTTTCTTT. Protein sequence: CASSLRDRNTEAFF. The chain recombines TRBV5-6 with TRBJ1-1; 7 bases are shared with TRBD1. CDR1 and CDR2 from the germline V gene are SGHDT and YYEEEE. The CDR3 spans 14 residues. The ends lost 4 bases at V and 1 base at J; junction bases unmatched: 4. Combining the CDR3 with reference TRBV5-6 and TRBJ1-1 gives the whole variable domain DAGVTQSPTHLIKTRGQQVTLRCSPKSGHDTVSWYQQALGQGPQFIFQYYEEEERQRGNFPDRFSGHQFPNYSSELNVNALLLGDSALYLCASSLRDRNTEAFFGQGTRLTVV.

The chain links TRBV19 to TRBJ2-3; 9 nucleotides agree with TRBD2. The CDR3 covers 15 residues. The V segment lost 5 bases and the J segment 5 bases; nucleotides outside the gene matches: 8. Looked up from germline, CDR1 is LNHDA and CDR2 is SQIVND (reference sequence). The chain's CDR3 is CASSPLAGLGDTQYF. CDR3 nucleotide sequence: TGTGCCAGTAGTCCTCTAGCGGGGTTGGGAGATACGCAGTATTTT. Full variable domain (missing parts from reference TRBV19 and TRBJ2-3): DGGITQSPKYLFRKEGQNVTLSCEQNLNHDAMYWYRQDPGQGLRLIYYSQIVNDFQKGDIAEGYSVSREKKESFPLTVTSAQKNPTAFYLCASSPLAGLGDTQYFGPGTRLTVL.

The chain links TRBV5-6 to TRBJ1-4, with a possible D match to TRBD1 (6 bases). The CDR3 spans 16 residues. V lost 1 base and J 2 bases, leaving 12 bases between the germline ends. In germline, CDR1 is SGHDT, CDR2 YYEEEE. CDR3 nucleotides: TGTGCCAGCAGCTTGCAGCCCACAGGGACTAATGAAAAACTGTTTTTT. It encodes CASSLQPTGTNEKLFF.